This TCR beta chain was identified in a study of persistence of HIV-infected CD4 T cells. Across the whole study: Donors were ART-treated; their CMV- and Gag-responding CD4+ T cells were isolated. Study-level findings and limits: CMV- and Gag-responding cells had lower TCRbeta richness than CD3/CD28-responding cells.

In regard to this clone: Its cognate antigen is unknown.

After removal of 1 base from V and 1 base from J, the junction contained 5 bases not matched to a gene. There are 17 residues in the CDR3. Germline CDR1 is MGHRA and CDR2 is YSYEKL. Overlapping HIV-1 Gag 15-mer peptides at 0.95 to 1 ug per peptide per mL were used. CD40L/CD69 double-negative CD45RO-high memory CD4+ T cells were collected. For approximately 17 hours, CD8-depleted PBMCs received anti-CD28/CD49d costimulation, a CD40-blocking antibody and enfuvirtide. Sequencing used immunoSEQ version 4 in survey mode. This table comes from immunoSEQ multiplex PCR, and its TCRdb copy is limited to in-frame clones, with some not included. The sample includes some 37,000 clones, roughly four fifths seen only once; the top ten take more than 0.9%.

This clonotype was obtained from an adult with HIV. The donor label of this sample is uncertain. The sample consisted of cultured CD4+ T cells from PBMCs, taken from a patient who received antiretroviral therapy. This chain uses TRBV4-1 with TRBJ2-7; the match to TRBD2 covers 12 bases. In DNA, the CDR3 is TGCGCCAGCAGCCAAGTTGGGCTAGCGGGGGGGTCCTACGAGCAGTACTTC. This encodes CASSQVGLAGGSYEQYF.